This paragraph reports one T cell receptor (beta chain). The target antigen is unknown. Germline CDR1 and CDR2: SGHVS and FQNEAQ. J was trimmed by 4 bases and V by 5 bases; bases with no gene match: 9. The CDR3 length is 18 residues. This sample is drawn from a study of cytomegalovirus exposure and HLA in healthy donors. In the study overall: Samples from HLA-typed donors yielded about 80 million unique TCRs in an early data release.

13 Jbeta primers and 60 Vbeta primers were used for the PCR. Produced via immunoSEQ multiplex PCR; TCRdb's table is partial and in-frame only. Of fewer than 250,000 clones in the sample, about three quarters were seen once. Each donor was nominally healthy when sampled (though unrecorded immune exposures were likely). Study-level findings and limits: Most CMV-associated TCR beta chains were later found to appear HLA-restricted. Associated with cytomegalovirus, according to the listing, were 150 to 200 TCR beta chains.

The chain is built from TRBV7-8 and TRBJ2-6, with 12 bases fitting TRBD1. The sequence came from a woman aged 40 to 50 in good health and CMV-seronegative. Sequencing was done on a sample of PBMCs. CDR3 protein: CASSPGTGGLYGANVLTF. The CDR3 coding sequence is TGTGCCAGCAGCCCCGGGACAGGGGGCTTATACGGGGCCAACGTCCTGACTTTC.